The clone carrying this T cell receptor beta chain was counted many times. As yet, its antigen is unknown. The authors built TCR beta libraries using iRepertoire HTBI primers and Arm-PCR of CDR3 regions. A single record per CDR3 protein comes from TCRdb applying MiXCR to the multiplex PCR reads. Of hundreds of thousands of distinct CDR3 sequences in the sample, 20% to 25% were seen once. Trimming left V 2 bases short and J 0 bases short, with 14 bases between. The CDR3 runs 16 residues. Per germline, CDR1 MNHNS and CDR2 SASEGT. This sample is part of a study of regulatory T cells in long-lasting Graves disease. The time point is: persistent/refractory GD, antithyroid drugs over 5 years with positive TRAb. The TCR library was made from RNA extracted from PBMCs. Graves' disease diagnoses followed American Thyroid Association guidelines. Notes on the study in general: Among samples with persistent disease, TRBV28, TRBJ1-2 and TRBJ2-5 were favored. Graves' patients with persistent disease showed TCR diversity lower than patients newly diagnosed. Newly diagnosed patients shared 950 to 1,000 public clonotypes; persistent patients shared about 2,700.

The genes are TRBV6-1 and TRBJ2-7; a weak D match, TRBD1 (5 bases). The receptor was isolated from a female donor with Graves disease. Sequenced material: peripheral blood mononuclear cells (PBMCs), taken when the disease was refractory, from a patient treated with antithyroid drugs. The CDR3 loop reads CASSEPRTLGSYEQYF. CDR3 coding DNA: TGTGCCAGCAGTGAACCAAGGACACTTGGCTCCTACGAGCAGTACTTC.